This T cell receptor (beta chain) was sequenced for a study of T-cell memory formation after mild COVID-19 (dated by TCRdb to the early 2020s). The study in broad terms: Most TCR sequence clusters were specific to one of the two donors. In two donors, T-cell clones that expanded and contracted after mild COVID-19 were followed by sequencing TCRalpha and TCRbeta repertoires longitudinally. Two young, previously healthy adult volunteers, one female and one male, were included in the cohort.

The paper's findings and limits, for the study overall: SARS-CoV-2 specificity of the second-wave clones peaking on day 37 was not confirmed. Only a couple of mild cases were covered in the study, and larger cohorts including severe cases with pre-infection samples were considered necessary. Some responding clones were found in pre-infection memory, which suggests that pre-existing cross-reactive memory T cells took part in the SARS-CoV-2 response. Contracting CD4+ clones appeared mostly in the CM and EM memory subsets, whereas CD8+ clones were enriched in EMRA. Clones that contracted from day 15 to 85 showed balanced CD4/CD8 phenotypes, whereas a second wave of clones that expanded from day 15 to 37 leaned towards CD4+.

PBMCs were isolated by Ficoll-Paque density gradient centrifugation. Inclusive of the bounding cysteine and phenylalanine, the CDR3 is 14 residues long. The only DNA kept is the CDR3, 42 bases in frame from the first base. This clonotype has only one observation. What antigen it recognizes has not been identified. One junction end disagrees with the germline gene, perhaps due to a read error. Instrument on record: Illumina NovaSeq 6000. TCRalpha and TCRbeta cDNA libraries were built by 5'RACE with constant-segment primers, adding sample barcodes and unique molecular identifiers. Trizol reagent was used to extract RNA from every sample. Amplification of the libraries took two PCR steps, and the second step added a second sample barcode plus Illumina TruSeq adapters. Libraries were sequenced on an Illumina NovaSeq with 2 x 150 bp paired-end reads. Concerning the study's data processing: The reads were demultiplexed and collapsed into UMI-guided consensus sequences using migec v1.2.7. Using mixcr v2.1.11, UMI consensuses were aligned to TRA and TRB V and J templates and then assembled into clonotypes. A clonotype was counted as expanded or contracted only if both edgeR and NoisET called the change significant, with noise models trained on biological replicates. For edgeR calls, the thresholds were a false discovery rate-adjusted p below 0.01 and a log2 fold-change of 1. As an exploratory analysis of dynamics, max-normalized trajectories of the 1000 most abundant clonotypes were examined by PCA with hierarchical clustering. The CD4 or CD8 phenotype of responding clones was assigned using the separately sequenced CD4+ and CD8+ repertoires. TCRdb took the public reads, trimmed them with fastp at Q25, ran MiXCR for clone calling and kept in-frame beta chains. Rows with a matching CDR3 protein are joined into one entry that keeps the most common DNA and genes. The V and J calls come from TCRdb's annotation, not from the publication. Within this sample are 250,000 to 400,000 distinct CDR3 sequences, with around 15% of them counted one time only. Approximately 22% of the sample is taken by the ten largest.

The receptor comes from a man younger than 35 who had mild COVID-19 (a few samples of this study predate the infection). The sample titles of this study are shuffled in the database, so cell type and time point are left out; the donor was told from shared clones. This receptor chain uses TRBV12-3 or TRBV12-4 and TRBJ2-3, and 9 bases in between align with TRBD2. Sequencing was performed on PBMCs or a T cell subset sorted from them (not recorded which). The DNA reads as follows: TGTGCCAGCATACCGGGACTAGCCACAGATCCGCAGTATTTT. The resulting protein is CASIPGLATDPQYF.